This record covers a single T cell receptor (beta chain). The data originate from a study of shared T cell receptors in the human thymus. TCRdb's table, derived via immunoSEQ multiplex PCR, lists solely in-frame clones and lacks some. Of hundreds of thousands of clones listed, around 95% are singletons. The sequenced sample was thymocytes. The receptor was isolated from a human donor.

The CDR3 sequence is CASSLGRPNQPQHF. CDR3 coding DNA: TGTGCCAGCAGTTTGGGGAGGCCAAATCAGCCCCAGCATTTT. The rearrangement links TRBV28 to TRBJ1-5; no firm D call. Looked up from germline, CDR1 is MDHEN and CDR2 is SYDVKM. This CDR3 has 14 residues. Between the trimmed V and J ends, which lost 3 bases and 4 bases, there was a span of 10 bases.